This is a list of T cell receptor beta chains from one sample in a study of CD8 T cells in Susac syndrome. TCRdb itself ran the immunoSEQ multiplex PCR reads through MiXCR, one entry per CDR3 protein. The table lists around 280,000 distinct CDR3 sequences, around 84% of them singletons. The specimen was CD8+ T cells from PBMCs. These receptors all come from a human donor with multiple sclerosis. The CDR3 runs from the conserved cysteine through the conserved F or W. Size values are once, few and many counts, or a class for expanded clones, and some rows have none.

size: NA; J: TRBJ1-3; V: TRBV12-3/TRBV12-4; CDR3: CASRPFAENTIYF
size: NA; J: TRBJ1-4; V: TRBV4-1; CDR3: CASSQDPGTGSPTNEKLFF
size: NA; J: TRBJ1-6; V: TRBV28; CDR3: CATQNRVSFNSPLHF
size: once; J: TRBJ2-7; V: TRBV5-1; CDR3: CASSEVAGGPVSEQYF
size: NA; J: TRBJ2-7; V: TRBV5-5; CDR3: CASSLRGGRTDEQYF
size: NA; J: TRBJ2-1; V: TRBV7-9; CDR3: CASSSPANEQFF
size: NA; J: TRBJ2-5; V: TRBV28; CDR3: CASRRTSGRGETQYF
size: NA; J: TRBJ1-1; V: TRBV27; CDR3: CASSLSWTTEAFF
size: NA; J: TRBJ2-7; V: TRBV5-1; CDR3: CASSLTGGYYEQYF
size: NA; J: TRBJ1-1; V: TRBV20-1; CDR3: CSAPLAGWAEAFF
size: NA; J: TRBJ2-2; V: TRBV20-1; CDR3: CSARLSGRLNTGELFF